This T cell receptor (beta chain) was documented in a study of cytomegalovirus exposure and HLA in healthy donors (dated 2017 in TCRdb). Concerning the study at large: An earlier analysis of about 560 of the donors reported about 280 Gb of sequence data and 90 million to 120 million unique TCR beta sequences obtained from roughly 170 million T cells. An earlier analysis of around 580 of the donors used high-throughput TCR beta sequencing to judge whether each TCR beta V gene segment behaved as functional or pseudogenic. Rather than drawing on any new phenotypic data, the later analysis identified candidate immune exposures from TCR beta sequences and the way those sequences occurred across donors. Donor age, sex, ethnicity and CMV serostatus were compiled together with the repertoire data. A handful of DR-DQ haplotypes were handled as single units for association and clustering because linkage in the cohort was strong. In addition to the first cohort of 666 subjects, a separate validation cohort of some 120 different subjects was used. The T cell repertoires of some 700 subjects were profiled by immunosequencing and related to cytomegalovirus serostatus. All discovery cohort repertoires had been generated on a single sequencing platform. The study combined high-throughput TCR immunosequencing, statistical association of individual TCRs with disease status, and machine learning to predict cytomegalovirus infection status. The aim of the study was to test whether cataloging public T cell receptors could identify signatures of past pathogen exposure. The number of typed donors differed by locus: about 620-640 for A, B, C, DRB1 and DQB1; approximately 540 for DQA1; roughly 600 for DPA1; and roughly 450 for DPB1. An early release that covered 500 to 800 HLA-typed donors contained approximately 290 gigabases of sequencing data and 70 million to 100 million unique TCR sequences. A later genetic analysis took genome-wide SNP genotypes for about three fifths of the 666 donors and used that subset as a discovery cohort. A later analysis re-analyzed previously published TCR beta repertoires from 500 to 700 donors and added high-resolution HLA genotyping to study TCR occurrence patterns. On average, about 200,000 unique TCR beta nucleotide sequences were sequenced per donor among 398 genotyped donors of the cohort, with 15% to 20% of those sequences being non-productive. HLA typing included class I and class II loci at four-digit resolution. Of the 300 to 500 genotyped donors, 75% to 85% were placed in the genetic ancestry cluster associated with self-reported Caucasian donors. Study-level results and caveats: Linkage disequilibrium might explain the correlated functional status among segregating V segments, but an unknown experimental factor could not be ruled out. The only immune exposure information available for the cohort was CMV serostatus. Across donors, most TCR sequences were observed very rarely, whereas some public TCRs were present in many individuals. In vitro tests confirmed that a few of the cytomegalovirus-associated TCR beta chains recognize cytomegalovirus antigens. Because counts were too low, roughly 17 rarely observed V segments, including chromosome 9 orphons, were left out of the earlier analysis of approximately 500 of the donors. The sequencing pipeline was judged likely to have produced a cluster of highly shared sequence variants as a technical artifact. According to a later analysis, TCR association rates differed among HLA loci, with DRB1 alleles showing the most associated TCRs and HLA-C alleles showing the fewest. A later analysis reported that several top co-occurrence clusters appeared linked to parvovirus B19, influenza, CMV and Epstein-Barr virus. A later analysis found that most CMV-associated TCR beta chains appeared HLA-restricted, with HLA associations seemingly driven largely by CMV exposure. In an earlier analysis of 587 of the donors, most TCR beta V segments appeared in productive rearrangements about 87% or about 30% of the time, broadly matching IMGT annotations. In the study, around 150 TCR beta chains were listed as associated with cytomegalovirus. Sequencing depth was assumed to be roughly uniform across donors in the presence/absence analyses, though that assumption may not hold. It was suggested by the authors that the approach could potentially be generalized to other disease states and immunological phenotypes. In this cohort, only TCR beta chains were sequenced, and detectable features were limited by the absence of alpha or paired-chain data. A later genetic analysis reported fewer N-insertions in productive TCRs among donors in an Asian-associated ancestry cluster than the roughly 620-donor mean. A further reported finding was that TCR beta sequences accurately predicted the HLA-A and HLA-B alleles for most subjects in the first cohort. Strong co-occurrence of HLA alleles, especially DR and DQ, made assigning TCR associations to individual alleles difficult. In a later analysis, HLA-associated TCR beta chains were found to be more clonally expanded and to have lower generation probabilities than equally common non-associated chains. A later genetic analysis associated a missense DCLRE1C variant with V-gene and J-gene trimming of TCR beta chains, and an independent cohort replicated the association. Cytomegalovirus status was reported to be diagnosed by the classifier with high specificity and sensitivity in both the original and validation cohorts. In a later analysis, over 15,000 TCR beta sequences were associated with specific HLA alleles at a false discovery rate of 0.05. Some IMGT-functional V segments, including TRBV6-2 and TRBV6-3, could not be distinguished by the 87-base-pair reads and were therefore excluded. Because HLA typing was missing for some donors at each locus, association tests included only the typed subset.

V trim: 2 bases; J trim: 8 bases; unmatched bases: 14. The CDR3 contains 16 residues, cysteine and phenylalanine counted. Kept here is only the CDR3 DNA, which spans 48 bases and is read in frame from base 1. The germline V gene (reference sequence) specifies SEHNR as CDR1 and FQNEAQ as CDR2. Remarks on this clone: Its antigen is still unknown. Within one base of it there is no much larger clone, and no base qualities were kept. Other DNA sequences in the sample encode the same CDR3.

The library was built by means of the immunoSEQ multiplex PCR assay. The multiplex PCR relied on a mix of 60 forward primers for TCR Vbeta segments and 13 reverse primers for TCR Jbeta segments. The CDR3 region of rearranged TCR beta genes was amplified from genomic DNA by a multiplex PCR assay. Amplified TCR beta libraries were sequenced as 87-base-pair reads on the Illumina HiSeq System. Concerning the study's data processing: In a later analysis, approximately 74 million unique TCR beta chains were counted across the roughly 700 repertoires, and some 10 million of these chains were shared by at least two donors. To remove PCR and sequencing errors, raw reads were error-corrected and collapsed into unique sequences using a nearest-neighbor algorithm that merged closely related sequences. CDR3 sequences were aligned to IMGT reference sequences to assign V, D and J gene segments. For a sequence to be retained, a match of at least six nucleotides to both a V gene segment and a J gene segment was required. Rearrangements were classified as productive when the CDR3 lacked stop codons and remained in frame with V and J, and all other rearrangements were classified as non-productive. Following IMGT convention, CDR3 was defined as the stretch from the second conserved V-encoded cysteine to the conserved J-encoded phenylalanine. In an earlier analysis of more than 550 of the donors, sequences lacking an unambiguous match to a single V gene segment were excluded. An earlier analysis of almost 600 of the donors classified V segments as functional when productive rearrangements were above 56.7% and as segregating when the standard deviation between donors was above 5%. A statistical classification framework was built for diagnosing cytomegalovirus status from the catalog of TCR beta chain sequences. V and J gene assignment, in a later analysis, came from comparing TCR nucleotide sequences with IMGT/GENE-DB human TR gene sequences. In a later analysis, CDR3 sequences and most-parsimonious VDJ recombination scenarios were assigned using the TCRdist pipeline. In a later analysis, every TCR beta chain was defined by the combination of its CDR3 amino acid sequence and its V-gene family, and reads without a unique V-gene family were dropped. A later analysis removed 592 highly shared, low-generation-probability nucleotide sequences to deal with suspected cross-contamination and a sequencing artifact. In a later analysis, a clonal expansion index for each public chain was calculated from normalized within-repertoire ranks of inferred template counts. In a later analysis, generation probabilities were computed using a VDJ recombination model fitted to out-of-frame rearrangements, and the results were checked against IGoR. A later analysis scored TCR-TCR, TCR-HLA and TCR-CMV co-occurrence with hypergeometric tests, applying a repertoire-size bias correction to TCR pairs. In a later analysis, false discovery rates were estimated by permuting HLA or CMV assignments 20 times. In a later analysis, co-occurring TCRs were grouped using DBSCAN, and TCRdist sequence similarity was added for clustering within HLA-allele-positive subsets. For co-occurrence clustering, repertoires with fewer than 30,000 or more than 120,000 public chains were excluded, along with roughly 5 repertoires with anomalous nucleotide sharing. TCRdb mirrors the immuneACCESS table, restricted to in-frame sequences. Some clones are absent from its copies; in checked studies, under half trace to an unresolved V gene, and the reason for the others is unknown. Clone size and the V and J calls come from that table; the DNA yielded D and trimming. The table for this sample lists roughly 190,000 clones; over 70% of them were counted only once. The ten largest account for roughly 1.5% of the sample.

The cohort comprised hundreds of healthy bone marrow donors. Cohort members were all nominally healthy when sampled, although unrecorded immune exposures were likely present. The donor was CMV seronegative and was included in the group of hundreds of seronegative cohort members. Each donor provided a peripheral blood sample, and peripheral blood mononuclear cells were used for TCR beta sequencing. The Qiagen DNeasy Blood Extraction Kit was used to extract genomic DNA from the blood cell samples. Sequenced material: PBMCs. The TCR was taken from a young woman in good health and CMV-seronegative. The chain is made from TRBV7-9 and TRBJ1-1; 7 nucleotides in the junction match TRBD1. The DNA reads as follows: TGTGCCAGCAGCTTACTTTACATCAAGGGGGCGGTCGAAGCTTTCTTT. It encodes CASSLLYIKGAVEAFF.